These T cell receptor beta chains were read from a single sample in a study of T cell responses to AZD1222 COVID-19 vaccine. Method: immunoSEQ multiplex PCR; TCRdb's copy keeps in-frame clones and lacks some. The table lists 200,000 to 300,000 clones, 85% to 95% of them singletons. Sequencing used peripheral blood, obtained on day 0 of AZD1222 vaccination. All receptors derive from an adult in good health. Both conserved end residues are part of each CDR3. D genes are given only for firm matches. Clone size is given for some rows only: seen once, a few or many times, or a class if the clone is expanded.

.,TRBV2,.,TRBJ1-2,TGTGCCAGTTCGGGACAATTCTATGGCTACACCTTC,CASSGQFYGYTF
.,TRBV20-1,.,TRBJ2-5,TGCAGTGCTTTAACAGGGGAGACCCAGTACTTC,CSALTGETQYF
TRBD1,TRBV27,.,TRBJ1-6,TGTGCCAGCAGCTCATGGACAGGGGGACCCCTCCACTTT,CASSSWTGGPLHF
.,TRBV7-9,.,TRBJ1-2,TGTGCCAGCAGCCCCCTGGGGGGACGTGGCTACACCTTC,CASSPLGGRGYTF
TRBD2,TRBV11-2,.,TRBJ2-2,TGTGCCAGCAGCCCCTACCCCGGGAGGACATCCCCCTCGCCCGGGGAGCTGTTTTTT,CASSPYPGRTSPSPGELFF
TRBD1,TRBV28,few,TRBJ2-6,TGTGCCAGCAGTGGGGACAGGGGGTTGCACTCTGGGGCCAACGTCCTGACTTTC,CASSGDRGLHSGANVLTF
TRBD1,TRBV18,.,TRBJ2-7,TGTGCCAGCTCACCACCTTCCGGACAGGTCTACGAGCAGTACTTC,CASSPPSGQVYEQYF
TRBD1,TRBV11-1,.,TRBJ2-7,TGTGCCAGCAGCTCCGGGACAGGGAATAGCGAGCAGTACTTC,CASSSGTGNSEQYF
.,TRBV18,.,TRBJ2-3,TGTGCCAGCTCACCAGCACGGACGGTACTCGCAGATACGCAGTATTTT,CASSPARTVLADTQYF
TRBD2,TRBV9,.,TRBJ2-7,TGTGCCAGCAGCGTAGCTAGCGGACTAGCGGGCGGAATGCAGTACTTC,CASSVASGLAGGMQYF
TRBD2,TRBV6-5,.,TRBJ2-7,TGTGCCAGCAGTTACCATAGCGGGACCTACGAGCAGTACTTC,CASSYHSGTYEQYF